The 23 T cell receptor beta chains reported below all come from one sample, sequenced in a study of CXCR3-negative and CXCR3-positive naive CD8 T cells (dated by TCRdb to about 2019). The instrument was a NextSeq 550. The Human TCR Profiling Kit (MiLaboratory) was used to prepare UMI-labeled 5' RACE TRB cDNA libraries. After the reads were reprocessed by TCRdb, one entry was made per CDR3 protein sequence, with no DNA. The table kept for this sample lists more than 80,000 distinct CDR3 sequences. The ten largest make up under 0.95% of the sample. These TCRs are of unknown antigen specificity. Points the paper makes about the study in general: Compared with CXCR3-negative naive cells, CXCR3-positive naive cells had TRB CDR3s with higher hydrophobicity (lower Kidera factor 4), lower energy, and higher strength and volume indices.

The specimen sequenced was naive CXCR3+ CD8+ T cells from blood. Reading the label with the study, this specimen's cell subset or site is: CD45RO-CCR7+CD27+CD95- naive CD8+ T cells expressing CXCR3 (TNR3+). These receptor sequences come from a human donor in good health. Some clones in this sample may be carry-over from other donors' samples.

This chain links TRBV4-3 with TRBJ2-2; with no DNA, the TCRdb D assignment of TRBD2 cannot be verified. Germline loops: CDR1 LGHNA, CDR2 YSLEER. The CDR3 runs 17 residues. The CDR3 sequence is CASSHSARGENTGELFF.

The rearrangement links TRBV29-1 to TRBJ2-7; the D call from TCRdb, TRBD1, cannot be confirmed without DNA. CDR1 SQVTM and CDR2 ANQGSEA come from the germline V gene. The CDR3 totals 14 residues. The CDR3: CSVEGGGGSYEQYF.

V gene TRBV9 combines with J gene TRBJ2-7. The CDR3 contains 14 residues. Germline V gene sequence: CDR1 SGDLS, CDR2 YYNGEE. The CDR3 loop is CASSVVGSSYEQYF.

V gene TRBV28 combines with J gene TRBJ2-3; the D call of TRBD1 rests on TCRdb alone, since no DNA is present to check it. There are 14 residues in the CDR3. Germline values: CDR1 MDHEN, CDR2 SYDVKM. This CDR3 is CAGSGTGPTDTQYF.

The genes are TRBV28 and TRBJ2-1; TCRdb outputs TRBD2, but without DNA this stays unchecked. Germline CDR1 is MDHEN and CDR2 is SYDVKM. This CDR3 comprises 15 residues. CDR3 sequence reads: CASSLWRETYNEQFF.

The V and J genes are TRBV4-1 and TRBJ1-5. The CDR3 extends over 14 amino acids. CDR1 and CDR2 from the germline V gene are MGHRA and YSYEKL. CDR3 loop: CASSQVQGDQPQHF.

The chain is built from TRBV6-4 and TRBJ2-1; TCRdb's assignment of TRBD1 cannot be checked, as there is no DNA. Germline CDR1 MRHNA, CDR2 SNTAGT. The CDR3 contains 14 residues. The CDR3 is CASSDRTGGNEQFF.

The CDR3 sequence: CASSAPDRGKDEKLFF. The chain carries TRBV25-1 and TRBJ1-4; as DNA is missing, the TRBD1 call by TCRdb cannot be tested. The CDR3 runs 16 residues. Germline V CDR1 and CDR2: MGHDK, SYGVNS.

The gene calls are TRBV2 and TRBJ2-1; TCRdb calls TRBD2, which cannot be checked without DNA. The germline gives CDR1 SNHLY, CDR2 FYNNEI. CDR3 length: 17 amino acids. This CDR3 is CASRTPSGGSSYNEQFF.

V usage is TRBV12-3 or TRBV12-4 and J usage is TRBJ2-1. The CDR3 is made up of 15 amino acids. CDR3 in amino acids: CASSLVGTSYNEQFF.

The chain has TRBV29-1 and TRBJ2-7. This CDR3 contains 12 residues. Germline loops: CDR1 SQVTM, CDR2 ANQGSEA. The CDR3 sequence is CSVVVPSLEQYF.

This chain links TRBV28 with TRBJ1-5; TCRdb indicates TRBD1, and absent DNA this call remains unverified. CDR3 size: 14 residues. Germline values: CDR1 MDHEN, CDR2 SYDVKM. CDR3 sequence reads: CASSLDIGVQPQHF.

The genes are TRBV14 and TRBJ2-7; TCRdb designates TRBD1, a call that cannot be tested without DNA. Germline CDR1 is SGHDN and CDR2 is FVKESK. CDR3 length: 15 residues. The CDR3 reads CASSHWTGDPYEQYF.

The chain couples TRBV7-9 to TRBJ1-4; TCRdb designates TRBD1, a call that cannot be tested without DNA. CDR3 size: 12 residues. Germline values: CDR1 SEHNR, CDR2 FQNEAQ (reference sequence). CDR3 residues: CASSPPGWELFF.

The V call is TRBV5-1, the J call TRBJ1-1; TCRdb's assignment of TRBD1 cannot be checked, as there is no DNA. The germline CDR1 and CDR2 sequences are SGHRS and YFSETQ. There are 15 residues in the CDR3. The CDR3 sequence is CASSLFGTRGTEAFF. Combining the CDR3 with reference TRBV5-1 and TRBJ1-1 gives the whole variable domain KAGVTQTPRYLIKTRGQQVTLSCSPISGHRSVSWYQQTPGQGLQFLFEYFSETQRNKGNFPGRFSGRQFSNSRSEMNVSTLELGDSALYLCASSLFGTRGTEAFFGQGTRLTVV.

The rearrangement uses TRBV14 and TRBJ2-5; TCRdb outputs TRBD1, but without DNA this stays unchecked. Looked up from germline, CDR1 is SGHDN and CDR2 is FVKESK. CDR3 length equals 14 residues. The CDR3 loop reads CASAYRRDQETQYF.

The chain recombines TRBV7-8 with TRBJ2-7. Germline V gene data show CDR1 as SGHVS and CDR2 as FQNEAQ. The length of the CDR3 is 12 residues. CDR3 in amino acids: CASSETTYEQYF.

CDR3 sequence: CASSPGTGGLETQYF. The chain has TRBV7-2 and TRBJ2-5; TCRdb selects TRBD1, and the lack of DNA leaves this call unchecked. From germline, CDR1 is SGHTA and CDR2 FQGNSA. This CDR3 is built from 15 residues. The full variable domain, completed using reference TRBV7-2 and TRBJ2-5, is GAGVSQSPSNKVTEKGKDVELRCDPISGHTALYWYRQSLGQGLEFLIYFQGNSAPDKSGLPSDRFSAERTGGSVSTLTIQRTQQEDSAVYLCASSPGTGGLETQYFGPGTRLLVL.

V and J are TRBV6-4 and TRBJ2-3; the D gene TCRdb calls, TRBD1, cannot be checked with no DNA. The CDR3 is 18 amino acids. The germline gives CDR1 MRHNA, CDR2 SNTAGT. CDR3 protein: CASSDSSLGGTSTDTQYF.

CDR3 sequence reads: CASSTRGPFGLALAGELFF. This chain joins TRBV7-2 and TRBJ2-2; TCRdb proposes TRBD2, but this gene call is untestable without DNA. From germline, CDR1 is SGHTA and CDR2 FQGNSA. The CDR3 has 19 amino acids.

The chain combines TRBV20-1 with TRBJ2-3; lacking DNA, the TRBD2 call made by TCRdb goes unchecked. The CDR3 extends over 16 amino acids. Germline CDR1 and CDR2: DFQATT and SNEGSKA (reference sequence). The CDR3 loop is CSALKGGGHSTDTQYF.

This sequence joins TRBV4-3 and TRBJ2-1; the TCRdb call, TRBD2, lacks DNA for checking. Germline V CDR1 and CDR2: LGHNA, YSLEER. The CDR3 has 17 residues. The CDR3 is CASSRFRTSGGIGEQFF.

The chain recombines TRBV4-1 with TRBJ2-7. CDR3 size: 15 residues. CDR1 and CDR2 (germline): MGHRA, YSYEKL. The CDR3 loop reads CASSQYRTDTYEQYF.